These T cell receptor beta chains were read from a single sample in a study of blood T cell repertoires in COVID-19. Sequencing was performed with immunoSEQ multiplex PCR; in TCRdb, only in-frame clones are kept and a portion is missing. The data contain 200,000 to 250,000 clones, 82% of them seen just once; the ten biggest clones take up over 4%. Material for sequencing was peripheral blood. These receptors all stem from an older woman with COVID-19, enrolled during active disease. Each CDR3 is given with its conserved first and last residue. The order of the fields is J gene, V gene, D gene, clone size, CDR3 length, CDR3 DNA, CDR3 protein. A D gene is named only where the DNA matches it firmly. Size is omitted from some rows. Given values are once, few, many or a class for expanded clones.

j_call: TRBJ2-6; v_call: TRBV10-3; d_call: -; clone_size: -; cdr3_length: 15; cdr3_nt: TGTGCCATCAGTGAGCAGGGCTCTGGGGCCAACGTCCTGACTTTC; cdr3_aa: CAISEQGSGANVLTF
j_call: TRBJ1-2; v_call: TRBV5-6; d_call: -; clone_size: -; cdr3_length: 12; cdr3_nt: TGTGCCAGCAGCACGGACAGCTATGGCTACACCTTC; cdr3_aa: CASSTDSYGYTF
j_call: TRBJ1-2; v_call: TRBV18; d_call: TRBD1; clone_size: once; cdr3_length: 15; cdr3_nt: TGTGCCAGCTCACCTGGGACAGGGGGCGACTATGGCTACACCTTC; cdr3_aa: CASSPGTGGDYGYTF
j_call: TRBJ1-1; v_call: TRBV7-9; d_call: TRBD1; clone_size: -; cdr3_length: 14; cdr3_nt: TGTGCCAGCAGCTTTTCGACAGGGCAAACTGAAGCTTTCTTT; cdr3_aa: CASSFSTGQTEAFF
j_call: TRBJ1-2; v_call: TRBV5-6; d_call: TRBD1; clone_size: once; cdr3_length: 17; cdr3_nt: TGTGCCAGCAGCTTTTTCTCAACAGGGGCCAAAAACTATGGCTACACCTTC; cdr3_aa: CASSFFSTGAKNYGYTF
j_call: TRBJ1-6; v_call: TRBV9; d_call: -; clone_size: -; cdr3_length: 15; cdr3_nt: TGTGCCAGCAGCCTTAATCCCAACACCGATTCACCCCTCCACTTT; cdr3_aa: CASSLNPNTDSPLHF
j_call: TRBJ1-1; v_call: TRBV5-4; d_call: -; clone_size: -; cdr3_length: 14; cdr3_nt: TGTGCCAGCAGCCGCCGGACAGTTAACACTGAAGCTTTCTTT; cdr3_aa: CASSRRTVNTEAFF
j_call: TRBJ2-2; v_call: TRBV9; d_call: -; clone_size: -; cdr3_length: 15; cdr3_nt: TGTGCCAGCAGCGTAAGTCCCCACAGTTCCGGGGAGCTGTTTTTT; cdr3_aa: CASSVSPHSSGELFF
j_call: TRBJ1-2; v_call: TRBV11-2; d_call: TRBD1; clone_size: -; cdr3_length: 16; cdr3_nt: TGTGCCAGCAGCCCCTTGGGACAGAGCTCTAACTATGGCTACACCTTC; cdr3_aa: CASSPLGQSSNYGYTF
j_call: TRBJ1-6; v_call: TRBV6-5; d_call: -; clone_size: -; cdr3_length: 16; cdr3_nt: TGTGCCAGCAGTTACTCGAGACAGGCGGGCTATTCACCCCTCCACTTT; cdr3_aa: CASSYSRQAGYSPLHF
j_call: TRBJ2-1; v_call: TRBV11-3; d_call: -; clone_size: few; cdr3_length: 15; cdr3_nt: TGTGCCAGCAGCTTCGGCGGGTCGGGGAGGAATGAGCAGTTCTTC; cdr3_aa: CASSFGGSGRNEQFF
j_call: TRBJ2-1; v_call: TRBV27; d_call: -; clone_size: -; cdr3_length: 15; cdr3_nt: TGTGCCAGCAGTTTATCGCTCAACCGAGGGGGTGAGCAGTTCTTC; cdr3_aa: CASSLSLNRGGEQFF
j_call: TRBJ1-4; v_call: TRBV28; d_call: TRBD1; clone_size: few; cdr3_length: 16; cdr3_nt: TGTGCCAGCAGTTCCCTCGACAGGGGACCTAATGAAAAACTGTTTTTT; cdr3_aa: CASSSLDRGPNEKLFF
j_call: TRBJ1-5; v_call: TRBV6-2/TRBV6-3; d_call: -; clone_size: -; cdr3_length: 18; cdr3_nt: TGTGCCAGCAGTTACGAGAGACAGACCCTATATAGCAATCAGCCCCAGCATTTT; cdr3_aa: CASSYERQTLYSNQPQHF
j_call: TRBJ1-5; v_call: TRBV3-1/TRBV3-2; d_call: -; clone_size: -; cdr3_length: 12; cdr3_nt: TGTGCCAGCACCACCGCGGGGCAGCCCCAGCATTTT; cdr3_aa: CASTTAGQPQHF
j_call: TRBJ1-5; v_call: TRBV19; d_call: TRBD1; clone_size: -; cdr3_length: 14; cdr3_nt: TGTGCCAGTCAAAGCTCAGGGGGCCCTCAGCCCCAGCATTTT; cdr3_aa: CASQSSGGPQPQHF
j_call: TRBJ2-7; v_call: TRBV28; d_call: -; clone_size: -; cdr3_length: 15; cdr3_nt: TGTGCCAGCAGCCTAGCTACCCAGGGGCGGTACGAGCAGTACTTC; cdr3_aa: CASSLATQGRYEQYF
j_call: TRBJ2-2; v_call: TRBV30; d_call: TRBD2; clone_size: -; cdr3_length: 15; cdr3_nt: TGTGCCTGGAGTAGTACTAGCGGGTCTACCGGGGAGCTGTTTTTT; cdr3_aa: CAWSSTSGSTGELFF
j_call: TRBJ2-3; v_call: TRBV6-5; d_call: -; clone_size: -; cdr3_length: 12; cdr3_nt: TGTGCCAGCTTGTCTAGCACAGATACGCAGTATTTT; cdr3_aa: CASLSSTDTQYF
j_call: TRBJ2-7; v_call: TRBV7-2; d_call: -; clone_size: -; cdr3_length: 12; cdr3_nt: TGTGCCAGCAGCCCCGTCTCCTACGAGCAGTACTTC; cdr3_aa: CASSPVSYEQYF
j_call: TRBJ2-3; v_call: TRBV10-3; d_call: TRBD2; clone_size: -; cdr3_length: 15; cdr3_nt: TGTGCCATCAGCCGGACTAGCGGGAGAACAGATACGCAGTATTTT; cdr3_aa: CAISRTSGRTDTQYF
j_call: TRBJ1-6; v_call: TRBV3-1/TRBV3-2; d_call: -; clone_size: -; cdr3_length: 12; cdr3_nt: TGTGCCAGCAGCCAGAGAAATTCACCCCTCCACTTT; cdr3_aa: CASSQRNSPLHF
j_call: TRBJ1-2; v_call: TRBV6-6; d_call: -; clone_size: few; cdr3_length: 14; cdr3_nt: TGTGCCAGCAGTCCGGCTCGGACTGTCTATGGCTACACCTTC; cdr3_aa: CASSPARTVYGYTF
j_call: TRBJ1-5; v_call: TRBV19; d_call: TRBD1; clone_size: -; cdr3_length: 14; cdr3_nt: TGTGCCAGTAGTATCCGGACAGGGGCTCAGCCCCAGCATTTT; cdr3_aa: CASSIRTGAQPQHF
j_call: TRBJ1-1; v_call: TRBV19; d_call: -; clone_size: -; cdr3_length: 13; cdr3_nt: TGTGCCAGTAGTATAGGGAGGAACACTGAAGCTTTCTTT; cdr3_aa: CASSIGRNTEAFF
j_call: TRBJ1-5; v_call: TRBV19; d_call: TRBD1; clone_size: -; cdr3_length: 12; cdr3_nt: TGTGCCAGCCGACAGGGCGATCAGCCCCAGCATTTT; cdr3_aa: CASRQGDQPQHF
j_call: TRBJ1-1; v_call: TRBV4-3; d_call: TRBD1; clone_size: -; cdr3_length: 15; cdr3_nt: TGCGCCAGCAGCCAGGAAGGACAGGGACACACTGAAGCTTTCTTT; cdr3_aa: CASSQEGQGHTEAFF
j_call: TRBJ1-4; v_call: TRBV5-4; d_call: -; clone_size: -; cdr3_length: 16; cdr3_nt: TGTGCCAGCAGCTTCGGGCAGGGTAATGACTATGAAAAACTGTTTTTT; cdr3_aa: CASSFGQGNDYEKLFF
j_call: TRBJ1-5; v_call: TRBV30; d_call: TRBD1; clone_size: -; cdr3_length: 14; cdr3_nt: TGTGCCTGGACCAGGACAGGGACGGATCAGCCCCAGCATTTT; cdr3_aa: CAWTRTGTDQPQHF
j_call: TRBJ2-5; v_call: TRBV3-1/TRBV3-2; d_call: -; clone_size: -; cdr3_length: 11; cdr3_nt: TGTGCCAGCAGCCAGCAGGGGTCCCAGTACTTC; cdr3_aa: CASSQQGSQYF
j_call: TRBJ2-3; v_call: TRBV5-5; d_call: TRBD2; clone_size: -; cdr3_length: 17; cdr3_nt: TGTGCCAGCAGCCGATCTTGGTCTAGCGGGAGTGCAGATACGCAGTATTTT; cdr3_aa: CASSRSWSSGSADTQYF
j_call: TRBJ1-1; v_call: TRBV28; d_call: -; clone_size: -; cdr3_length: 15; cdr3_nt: TGTGCCAGCAGCCTATGGGAGGGGGGAAGCGCTGAAGCTTTCTTT; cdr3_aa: CASSLWEGGSAEAFF
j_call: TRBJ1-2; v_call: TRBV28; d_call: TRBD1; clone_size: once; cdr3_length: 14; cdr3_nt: TGTGCCAGCAGTCCACCAGACAGGGTTAGTGGCTACACCTTC; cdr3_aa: CASSPPDRVSGYTF
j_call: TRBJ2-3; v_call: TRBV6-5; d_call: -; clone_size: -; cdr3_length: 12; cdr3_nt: TGTGCCAGCAGTCCCACCAGAAATACGCAGTATTTT; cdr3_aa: CASSPTRNTQYF
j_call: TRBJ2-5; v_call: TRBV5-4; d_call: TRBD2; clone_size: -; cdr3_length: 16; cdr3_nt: TGTGCCAGCAGCTTGGAGGGCGGCGGGAGCGGGAAGACCCAGTACTTC; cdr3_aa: CASSLEGGGSGKTQYF
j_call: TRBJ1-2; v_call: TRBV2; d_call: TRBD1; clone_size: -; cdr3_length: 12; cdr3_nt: TGTGCCAGCAGGGGGACAGGTTTAGGCTACACCTTC; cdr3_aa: CASRGTGLGYTF
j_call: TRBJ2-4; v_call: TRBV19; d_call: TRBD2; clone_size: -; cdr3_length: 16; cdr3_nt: TGTGCCAGTAGTATGGCTGGGAGGGGAGCCAAAAACATTCAGTACTTC; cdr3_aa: CASSMAGRGAKNIQYF
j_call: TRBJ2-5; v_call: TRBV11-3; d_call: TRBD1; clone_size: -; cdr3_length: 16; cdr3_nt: TGTGCCAGCAGCTTAGGGGCAGGGGGCGGACAAGAGACCCAGTACTTC; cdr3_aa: CASSLGAGGGQETQYF